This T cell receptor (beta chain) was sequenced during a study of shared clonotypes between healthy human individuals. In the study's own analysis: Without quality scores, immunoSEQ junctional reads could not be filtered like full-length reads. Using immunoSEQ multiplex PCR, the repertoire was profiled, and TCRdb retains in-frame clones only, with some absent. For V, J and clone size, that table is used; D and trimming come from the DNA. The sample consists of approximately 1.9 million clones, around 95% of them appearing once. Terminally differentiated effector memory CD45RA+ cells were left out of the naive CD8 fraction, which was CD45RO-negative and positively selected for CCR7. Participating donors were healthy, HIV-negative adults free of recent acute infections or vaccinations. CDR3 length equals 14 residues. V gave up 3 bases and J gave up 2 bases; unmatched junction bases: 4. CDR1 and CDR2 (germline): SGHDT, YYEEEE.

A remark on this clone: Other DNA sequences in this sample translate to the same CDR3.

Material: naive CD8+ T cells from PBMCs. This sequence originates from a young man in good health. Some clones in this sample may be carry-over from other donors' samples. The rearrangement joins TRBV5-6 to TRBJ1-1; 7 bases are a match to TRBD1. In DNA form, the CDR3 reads TGTGCCAGCAGCTGGGGGACAGCAAACACTGAAGCTTTCTTT. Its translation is CASSWGTANTEAFF.